This TCR beta chain was captured by sequencing in a study of response to subunit inactivated influenza vaccine. Overall study findings and caveats: That few new T cells are recruited by each seasonal influenza vaccination was the authors' suggestion.

With regard to this clonotype: Its antigen is not identified.

This CDR3 has 18 amino acids. Between the trimmed V and J ends, which lost 3 bases and 4 bases, there was a span of 24 bases. Germline CDR1 reads LGHNA; CDR2 reads YNFKEQ. TCRdb ran MiXCR on the RT-PCR reads and lists one entry per CDR3 protein. The sample lists approximately 500,000 distinct CDR3 sequences; around 13% were seen once. The sequencing here drew on PBMCs from blood, taken roughly 46 days after vaccination. This receptor was obtained from a man over 45 who received an inactivated influenza vaccine. The rearrangement links TRBV4-2 to TRBJ2-5; D is perhaps TRBD2 (6 bases). The CDR3 DNA reads TGTGCCAGCAGCCACATAGGAGATTATCGGTTGGAGGGAGAGACCCAGTACTTC. The encoded protein is CASSHIGDYRLEGETQYF.